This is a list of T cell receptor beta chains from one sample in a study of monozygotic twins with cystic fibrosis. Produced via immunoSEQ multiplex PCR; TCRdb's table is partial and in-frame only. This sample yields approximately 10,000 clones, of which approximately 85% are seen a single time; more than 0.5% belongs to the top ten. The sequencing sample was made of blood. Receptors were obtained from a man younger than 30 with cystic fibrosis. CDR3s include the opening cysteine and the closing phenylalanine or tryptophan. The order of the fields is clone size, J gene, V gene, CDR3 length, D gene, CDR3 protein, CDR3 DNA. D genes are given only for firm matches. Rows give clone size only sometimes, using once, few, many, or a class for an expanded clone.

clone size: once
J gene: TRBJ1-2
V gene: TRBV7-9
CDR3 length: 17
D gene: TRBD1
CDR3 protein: CASSLGRTGGVTHGYTF
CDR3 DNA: TGTGCCAGCAGCTTAGGAAGAACAGGGGGCGTCACCCATGGCTACACCTTC

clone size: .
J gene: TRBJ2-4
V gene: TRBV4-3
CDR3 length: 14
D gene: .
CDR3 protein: CASSHEGFKNIQYF
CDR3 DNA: TGCGCCAGCAGCCATGAGGGCTTCAAAAACATTCAGTACTTC

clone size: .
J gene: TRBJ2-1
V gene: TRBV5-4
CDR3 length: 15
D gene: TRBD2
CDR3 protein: CASSLSSGAYNEQFF
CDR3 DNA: TGTGCCAGCAGCTTAAGTAGCGGGGCCTACAATGAGCAGTTCTTC

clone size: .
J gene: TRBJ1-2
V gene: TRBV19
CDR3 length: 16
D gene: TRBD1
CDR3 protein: CASSMILRGRDYGYTF
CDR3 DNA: TGTGCCAGTAGTATGATACTCAGGGGGCGCGACTATGGCTACACCTTC

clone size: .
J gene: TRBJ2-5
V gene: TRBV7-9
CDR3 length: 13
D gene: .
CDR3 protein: CASSLISGETQYF
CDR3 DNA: TGTGCCAGCAGCTTAATATCTGGAGAGACCCAGTACTTC

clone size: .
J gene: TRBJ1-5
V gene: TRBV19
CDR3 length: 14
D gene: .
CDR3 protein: CASSFLTPNQPQHF
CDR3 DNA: TGTGCCAGTAGTTTCCTGACACCGAATCAGCCCCAGCATTTT

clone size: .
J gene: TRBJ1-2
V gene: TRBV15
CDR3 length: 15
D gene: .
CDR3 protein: CATSRGLTGNYGYTF
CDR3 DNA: TGTGCCACCAGCAGAGGTCTTACAGGAAACTATGGCTACACCTTC

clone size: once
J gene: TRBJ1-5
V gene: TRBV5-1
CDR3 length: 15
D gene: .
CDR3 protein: CASSLDGYSNQPQHF
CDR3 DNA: TGCGCCAGCAGCTTGGACGGCTATAGCAATCAGCCCCAGCATTTT

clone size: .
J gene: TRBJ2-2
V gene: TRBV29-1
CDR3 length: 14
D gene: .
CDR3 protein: CSVGVRSNTGELFF
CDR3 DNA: TGCAGCGTGGGGGTACGATCGAACACCGGGGAGCTGTTTTTT

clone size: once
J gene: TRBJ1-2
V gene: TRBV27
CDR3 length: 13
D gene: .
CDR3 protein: CASSLQVGYGYTF
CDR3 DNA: TGTGCCAGCAGCCTACAGGTCGGCTATGGCTACACCTTC

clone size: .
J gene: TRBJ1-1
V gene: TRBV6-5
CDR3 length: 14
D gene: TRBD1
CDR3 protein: CASIPWTGRTEAFF
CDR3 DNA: TGTGCCAGCATTCCTTGGACAGGGCGCACTGAAGCTTTCTTT

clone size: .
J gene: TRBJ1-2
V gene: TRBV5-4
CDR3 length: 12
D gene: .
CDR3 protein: CASSSPGFGYTF
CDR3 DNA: TGTGCCAGCAGCTCCCCAGGGTTTGGCTACACCTTC

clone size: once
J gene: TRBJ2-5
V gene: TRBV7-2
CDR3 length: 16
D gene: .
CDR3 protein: CASSPRHRTNQETQYF
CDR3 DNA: TGTGCCAGCAGCCCTCGTCATAGGACAAACCAAGAGACCCAGTACTTC

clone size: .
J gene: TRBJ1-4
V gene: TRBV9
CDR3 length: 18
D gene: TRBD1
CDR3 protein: CASSGGTGTGDWGEKLFF
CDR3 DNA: TGTGCCAGCAGCGGGGGAACCGGGACAGGGGATTGGGGTGAAAAACTGTTTTTT

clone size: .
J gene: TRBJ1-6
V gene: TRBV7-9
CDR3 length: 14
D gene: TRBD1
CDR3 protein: CASRAGTGVSPLHF
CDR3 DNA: TGTGCCAGCAGGGCAGGGACAGGGGTTTCACCCCTCCACTTT

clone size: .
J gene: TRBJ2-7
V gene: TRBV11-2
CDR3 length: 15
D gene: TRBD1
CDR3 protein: CASSLVDRGGYEQYF
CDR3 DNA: TGTGCCAGCAGCTTAGTGGACAGGGGGGGCTACGAGCAGTACTTC

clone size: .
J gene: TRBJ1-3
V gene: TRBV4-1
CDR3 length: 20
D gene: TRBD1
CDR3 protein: CASSQFTGTGRLRSGNTIYF
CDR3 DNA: TGCGCCAGCAGCCAATTTACTGGGACAGGTAGATTACGCTCTGGAAACACCATATATTTT

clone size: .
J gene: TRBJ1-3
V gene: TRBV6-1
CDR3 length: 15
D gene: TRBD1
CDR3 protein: CASSEVHRGRDTIYF
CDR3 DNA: TGTGCCAGCAGTGAAGTTCACAGGGGGCGAGACACCATATATTTT

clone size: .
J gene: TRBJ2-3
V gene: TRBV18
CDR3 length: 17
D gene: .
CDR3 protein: CASSPPFDRAATDTQYF
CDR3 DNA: TGTGCCAGCTCACCACCCTTTGACCGGGCGGCGACAGATACGCAGTATTTT

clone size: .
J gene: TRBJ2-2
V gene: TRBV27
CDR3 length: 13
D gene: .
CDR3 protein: CASRLGNTGELFF
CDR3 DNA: TGTGCCAGCAGACTAGGGAACACCGGGGAGCTGTTTTTT

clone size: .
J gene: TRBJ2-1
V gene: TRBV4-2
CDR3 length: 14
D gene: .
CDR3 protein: CASSPSLTNNEQFF
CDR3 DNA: TGTGCCAGCAGCCCCAGCCTAACCAACAATGAGCAGTTCTTC

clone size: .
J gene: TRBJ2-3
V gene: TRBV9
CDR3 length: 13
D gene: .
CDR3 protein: CASSAGHTDTQYF
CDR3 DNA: TGTGCCAGCAGCGCCGGCCACACAGATACGCAGTATTTT

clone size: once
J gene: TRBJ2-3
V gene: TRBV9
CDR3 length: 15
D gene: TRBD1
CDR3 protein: CASSALTGGTDTQYF
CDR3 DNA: TGTGCCAGCAGCGCACTGACAGGGGGAACAGATACGCAGTATTTT

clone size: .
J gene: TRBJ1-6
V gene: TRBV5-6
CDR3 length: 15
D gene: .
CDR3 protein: CASSDLGYEDSPLHF
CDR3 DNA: TGTGCCAGCAGCGACTTAGGTTACGAGGATTCACCCCTCCACTTT

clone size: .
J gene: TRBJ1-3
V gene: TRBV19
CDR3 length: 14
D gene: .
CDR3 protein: CARPGRGSGNTIYF
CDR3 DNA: TGTGCCAGACCCGGGAGGGGCTCTGGAAACACCATATATTTT

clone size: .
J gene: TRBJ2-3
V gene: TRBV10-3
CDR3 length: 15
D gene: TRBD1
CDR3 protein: CAISLGQLLTDTQYF
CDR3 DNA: TGTGCCATCAGCCTGGGACAGTTGCTCACAGATACGCAGTATTTT

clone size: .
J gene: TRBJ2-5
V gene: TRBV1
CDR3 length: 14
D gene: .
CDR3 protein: CTSSPASGVGTQYF
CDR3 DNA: TGCACCAGCAGTCCGGCTAGCGGGGTCGGGACCCAGTACTTC

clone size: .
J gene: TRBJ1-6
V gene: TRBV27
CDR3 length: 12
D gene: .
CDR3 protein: CASSFPNSPLHF
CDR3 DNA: TGTGCCAGCAGTTTCCCGAATTCACCCCTCCACTTT

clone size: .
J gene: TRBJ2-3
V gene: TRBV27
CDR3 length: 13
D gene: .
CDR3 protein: CASSSGVLDTQYF
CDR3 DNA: TGTGCCAGCAGTTCCGGAGTCCTGGATACGCAGTATTTT

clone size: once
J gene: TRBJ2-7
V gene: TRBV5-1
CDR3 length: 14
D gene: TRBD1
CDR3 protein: CASSFSQGTGEQYF
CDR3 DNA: TGCGCCAGCAGCTTCTCACAGGGGACCGGCGAGCAGTACTTC

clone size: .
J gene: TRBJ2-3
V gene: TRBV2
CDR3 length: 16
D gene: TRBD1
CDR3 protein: CASSDQGAIVTDTQYF
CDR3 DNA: TGTGCCAGCAGTGATCAGGGGGCAATTGTAACAGATACGCAGTATTTT

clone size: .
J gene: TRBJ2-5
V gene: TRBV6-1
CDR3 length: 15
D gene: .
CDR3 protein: CASLRPLSGVETQYF
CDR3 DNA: TGTGCCAGCCTAAGACCACTCTCGGGGGTGGAGACCCAGTACTTC

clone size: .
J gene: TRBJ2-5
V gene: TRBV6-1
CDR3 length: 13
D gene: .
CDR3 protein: CASRGPWGETQYF
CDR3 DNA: TGTGCCAGCAGGGGGCCTTGGGGAGAGACCCAGTACTTC

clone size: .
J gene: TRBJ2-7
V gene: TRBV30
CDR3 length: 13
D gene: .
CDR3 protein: CAWSVWGSGEQYF
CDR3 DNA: TGTGCCTGGAGTGTTTGGGGTAGTGGCGAGCAGTACTTC

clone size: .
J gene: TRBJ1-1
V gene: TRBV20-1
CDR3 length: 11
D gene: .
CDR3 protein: CSAILNTEAFF
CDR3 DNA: TGCAGTGCTATTCTGAACACTGAAGCTTTCTTT

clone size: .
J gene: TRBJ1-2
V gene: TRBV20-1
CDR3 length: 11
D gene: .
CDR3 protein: CSARPVVGYTF
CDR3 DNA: TGCAGTGCTAGACCGGTTGTTGGCTACACCTTC

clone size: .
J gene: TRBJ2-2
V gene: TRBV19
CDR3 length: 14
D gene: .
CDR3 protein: CASNGQGYSGELFF
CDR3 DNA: TGTGCCAGTAACGGCCAGGGTTATTCCGGGGAGCTGTTTTTT

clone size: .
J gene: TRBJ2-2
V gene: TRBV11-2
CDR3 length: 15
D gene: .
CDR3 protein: CASSSRGVRTGELFF
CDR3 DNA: TGTGCCAGCAGTTCGAGGGGCGTACGAACCGGGGAGCTGTTTTTT

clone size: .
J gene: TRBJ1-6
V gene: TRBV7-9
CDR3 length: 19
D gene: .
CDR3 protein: CASSLAPGGRGEFGSPLHF
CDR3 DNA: TGTGCCAGCAGCTTAGCTCCTGGGGGCAGGGGCGAGTTTGGTTCACCCCTCCACTTT

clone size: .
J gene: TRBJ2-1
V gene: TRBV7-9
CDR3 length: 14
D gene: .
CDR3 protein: CASSLGGLYNEQFF
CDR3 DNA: TGTGCCAGCAGCCTGGGTGGCCTCTACAATGAGCAGTTCTTC

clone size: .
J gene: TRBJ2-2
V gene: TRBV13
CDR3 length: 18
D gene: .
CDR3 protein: CASSPDRGLESNTGELFF
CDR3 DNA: TGTGCCAGCAGCCCGGACCGGGGCCTTGAGTCGAACACCGGGGAGCTGTTTTTT

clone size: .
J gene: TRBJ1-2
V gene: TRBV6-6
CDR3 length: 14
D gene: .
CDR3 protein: CASSYRQGNYGYTF
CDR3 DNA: TGTGCCAGCAGTTACCGGCAGGGAAACTATGGCTACACCTTC

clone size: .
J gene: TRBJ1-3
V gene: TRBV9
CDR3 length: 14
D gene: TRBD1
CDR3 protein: CASSAQGASNTIYF
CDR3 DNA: TGCGCCAGCAGCGCACAGGGGGCCAGTAACACCATATATTTT

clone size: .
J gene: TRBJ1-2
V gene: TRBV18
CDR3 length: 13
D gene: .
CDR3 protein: CASSPGADYGYTF
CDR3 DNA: TGTGCCAGCTCACCAGGGGCGGACTATGGCTACACCTTC

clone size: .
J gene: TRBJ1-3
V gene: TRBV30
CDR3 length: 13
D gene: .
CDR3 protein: CAWSVQVGNTIYF
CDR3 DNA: TGTGCCTGGAGTGTACAGGTCGGAAACACCATATATTTT

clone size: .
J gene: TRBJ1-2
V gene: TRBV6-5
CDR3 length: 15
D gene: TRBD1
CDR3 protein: CASRRTGQVSYGYTF
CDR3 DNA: TGTGCCAGCAGGCGTACCGGACAGGTCTCCTATGGCTACACCTTC

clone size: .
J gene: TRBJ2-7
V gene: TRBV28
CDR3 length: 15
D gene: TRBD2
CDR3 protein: CASSLSASGSYEQYF
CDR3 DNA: TGTGCCAGCAGTTTATCTGCTAGCGGGTCCTACGAGCAGTACTTC

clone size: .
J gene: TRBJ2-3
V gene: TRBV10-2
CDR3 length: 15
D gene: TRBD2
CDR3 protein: CASSPTSGGAYTQYF
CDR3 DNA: TGCGCCAGCAGTCCGACTAGCGGAGGGGCATATACGCAGTATTTT